This section outlines one T cell receptor beta chain sequence together with its context. This specimen comes from a study of blood T cell repertoires in COVID-19. About the study: COVID-19 samples, acute and convalescent, were from the United States, Italy and Spain.

Per the authors' pipeline: Reference gene primer amplification yielded estimated nucleated cell counts. Repertoires were generated with immunoSEQ multiplex PCR, while TCRdb's copy carries only in-frame clones and drops some. V, J and clone size were drawn from that table, and D and trimming were deduced from the DNA. The sample yields over 65,000 clones, over 70% seen once. V was trimmed by 3 bases and J by 0 bases, leaving 11 bases between them. CDR3 length: 16 residues. CDR1 SGHTA and CDR2 FQGNSA come from the germline V gene. This receptor was identified in a woman in her 40s with active or convalescent COVID-19. The sample taken for sequencing was peripheral blood. V is TRBV7-2 and J is TRBJ2-2; D may be TRBD1 (6 bases). For the CDR3, the DNA is TGTGCCAGCAGCTTTCTCCAGGGGACGAACACCGGGGAGCTGTTTTTT. Translating gives CASSFLQGTNTGELFF.